This T cell receptor (beta chain) was retrieved from a study of blood T cell repertoires in COVID-19. Study background: There were acute and convalescent COVID-19 samples, and they came from the United States, Italy and Spain.

In germline, CDR1 is SGHDN, CDR2 FVKESK. The CDR3 covers 15 residues. V shed 8 bases, J shed 2 bases, and the junction held 5 bases outside the gene matches. Sequencing was performed with immunoSEQ multiplex PCR; in TCRdb, only in-frame clones are kept and a portion is missing. The sample contains some 48,000 clones, around 88% of which appear only once. V is TRBV14 and J is TRBJ2-2, with TRBD1 matching over 10 bases. Input material: peripheral blood. This receptor was taken from a human donor in a cohort sampled during active COVID-19. The CDR3 reads CASRRTGGNTGELFF. As DNA, the CDR3 is TGTGCCAGCCGACGGACAGGGGGTAACACCGGGGAGCTGTTTTTT.